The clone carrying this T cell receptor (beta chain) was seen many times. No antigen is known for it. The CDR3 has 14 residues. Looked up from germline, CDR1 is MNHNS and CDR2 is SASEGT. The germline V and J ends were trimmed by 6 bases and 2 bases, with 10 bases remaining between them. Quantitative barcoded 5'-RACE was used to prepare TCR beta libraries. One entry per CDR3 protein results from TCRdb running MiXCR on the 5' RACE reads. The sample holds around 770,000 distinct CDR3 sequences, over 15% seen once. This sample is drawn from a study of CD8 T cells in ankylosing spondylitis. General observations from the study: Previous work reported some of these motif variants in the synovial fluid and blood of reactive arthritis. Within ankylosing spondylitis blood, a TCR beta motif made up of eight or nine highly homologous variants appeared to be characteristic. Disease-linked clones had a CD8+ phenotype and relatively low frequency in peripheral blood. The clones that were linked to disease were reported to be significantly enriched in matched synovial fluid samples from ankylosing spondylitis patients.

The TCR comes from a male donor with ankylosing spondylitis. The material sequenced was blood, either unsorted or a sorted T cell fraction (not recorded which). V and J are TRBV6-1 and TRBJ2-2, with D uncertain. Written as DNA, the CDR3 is TGTGCCAGCAGCCCACCCCCTAACACCGGGGAGCTGTTTTTT. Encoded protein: CASSPPPNTGELFF.